This T cell receptor (beta chain) was observed in a study of T cell responses to AZD1222 COVID-19 vaccine. Study details: Both about-4-week and about-12-week second-dose recipients were combined. Study conclusions and caveats: Unmutated variant regions are reportedly targeted by nearly half of spike-specific TCRs. In a largely white British group with more females than males, clonal diversity was possibly underestimated. Spike-spanning, vaccine-associated CD4 TCRs were dominant at 160-218 and 743-854.

The repertoire was sequenced with immunoSEQ multiplex PCR; TCRdb's copy has only in-frame clones and lacks some. The top ten clones hold about 8.6% of a sample with 140,000 to 150,000 clones, more than 85% of them seen once. A word on this clone: Its antigen is undetermined.

Trimming stripped 0 bases from V and 7 bases from J, with 11 bases between. CDR1 SGDLS and CDR2 YYNGEE come from the germline V gene. The CDR3 extends over 14 amino acids. The V call is TRBV9, the J call TRBJ1-5; D may be TRBD1 (5 bases). Material: peripheral blood, obtained on day 0 of AZD1222 vaccination. The clonotype comes from an adult in good health. CDR3 loop: CASSVGGVGQPQHF. The CDR3 bases are TGTGCCAGCAGCGTAGGGGGGGTCGGACAGCCCCAGCATTTT.